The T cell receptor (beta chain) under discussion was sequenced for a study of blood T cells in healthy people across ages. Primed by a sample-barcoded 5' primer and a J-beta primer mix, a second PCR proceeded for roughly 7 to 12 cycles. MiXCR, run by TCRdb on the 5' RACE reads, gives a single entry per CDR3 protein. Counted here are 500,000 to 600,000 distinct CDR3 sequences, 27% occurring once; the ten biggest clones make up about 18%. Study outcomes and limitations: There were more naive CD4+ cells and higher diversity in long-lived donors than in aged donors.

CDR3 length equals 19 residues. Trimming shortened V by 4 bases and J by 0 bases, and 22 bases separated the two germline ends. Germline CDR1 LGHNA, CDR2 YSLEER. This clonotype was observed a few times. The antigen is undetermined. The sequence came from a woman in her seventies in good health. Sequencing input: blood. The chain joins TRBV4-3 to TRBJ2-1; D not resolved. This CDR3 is CASSLTLGALRGSYNEQFF. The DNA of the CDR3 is TGCGCCAGCAGCCTTACCCTCGGAGCCCTGCGTGGCTCCTACAATGAGCAGTTCTTC.